This entry is about one TCR beta chain. Its antigen is undetermined. The repertoire was sequenced with immunoSEQ multiplex PCR; TCRdb's copy has only in-frame clones and lacks some. In the table there are about 1,000 clones, 36% of which are singletons. This sample is part of a study of T cells in localized non-small cell lung cancer. Study-wide results and caveats: Higher adjacent-lung clonality was associated with shorter survival.

From germline, CDR1 is KGHSH and CDR2 LQKENI. Trimming shortened V by 4 bases and J by 2 bases, and 12 bases separated the two germline ends. The CDR3 has 15 amino acids. The source is a man aged 40-75 years with stage I lung adenocarcinoma. The chain couples TRBV18 to TRBJ1-3, with no clear D. The sequences come from lung tumor tissue, collected before any cancer treatment. The CDR3 DNA reads as TGTGCCAGCTCACGCACGTCGGAGGCTGGAAACACCATATATTTT. It translates to CASSRTSEAGNTIYF.